The 21 T cell receptor beta chains below come from one sample, sequenced in a study of cytomegalovirus exposure and HLA in healthy donors. Primers for the PCR totalled 60 Vbeta and 13 Jbeta. Produced via immunoSEQ multiplex PCR; TCRdb's table is partial and in-frame only. The sample yields under 80,000 clones, over 60% seen once. Sequencing input: PBMCs. Receptors were obtained from a woman in her twenties or thirties in good health and CMV-seronegative.

This chain joins TRBV15 and TRBJ1-5; D ambiguous. CDR3 size: 14 residues. CDR1 is LNHNV, CDR2 YYDKDF, per germline (reference sequence). V lost 1 base and J lost 1, with 5 bases in between. CDR3 sequence: CATSRGLSNQPQHF. DNA for the CDR3: TGTGCCACCAGCAGAGGACTGAGCAATCAGCCCCAGCATTTT.

This clone has a handful of counts. This chain connects TRBV28 to TRBJ2-7, with 8 bases matching TRBD1. J was trimmed by 0 bases and V by 6 bases; bases with no gene match: 16. CDR3 length equals 18 residues. The V gene's germline CDR1 is MDHEN and CDR2 SYDVKM. CDR3 nucleotide sequence: TGTGCCAGCAGCTACCAGTTTCTCTCGGGACAGGACTCCTACGAGCAGTACTTC. Encoded protein: CASSYQFLSGQDSYEQYF.

The J gene is TRBJ2-1, the V gene TRBV19; 7 nucleotides line up with TRBD1. CDR3 length: 18 amino acids. From germline, CDR1 is LNHDA and CDR2 SQIVND (reference sequence). V was clipped by 8 bases and J by 0 bases; unmatched bases: 16. CDR3 DNA: TGTGCCAGTTTTGGTATGGTGGGGACAGAAAGCTCCTACAATGAGCAGTTCTTC. Amino acid sequence: CASFGMVGTESSYNEQFF.

The chain joins TRBV7-6 to TRBJ2-5; D not certain. CDR1 and CDR2 from the germline V gene are SGHVS and FNYEAQ. This CDR3 is built from 12 residues. V was trimmed by 0 bases and J by 5 bases, leaving 4 bases between them. CDR3 amino acids: CASSLAGETQYF. The CDR3 nucleotides are TGTGCCAGCAGCTTAGCGGGCGAGACCCAGTACTTC.

The chain links TRBV27 to TRBJ2-5; 15 bases line up with TRBD2. The V and J ends lost 8 bases and 1 base, in that order; junction bases with no gene match: 8. There are 17 residues in the CDR3. Germline V gene sequence: CDR1 MNHEY, CDR2 SMNVEV (reference sequence). CDR3 nucleotides: TGTGCCAGCCGGACTAGCGGGAGGGCCGAATCCCAAGAGACCCAGTACTTC. As protein: CASRTSGRAESQETQYF.

J is TRBJ2-2 and V is TRBV4-3, with D hard to call. This CDR3 is built from 12 residues. Trimming cost V 2 bases and J 5 bases, with 3 bases left between them. Germline CDR1 LGHNA, CDR2 YSLEER. As DNA, the CDR3 is TGCGCCAGCAGCCAACGGACCGGGGAGCTGTTTTTT. Encoded protein: CASSQRTGELFF.

The rearrangement joins TRBV7-9 to TRBJ1-2, with 12 bases lining up with TRBD1. The V gene's germline CDR1 is SEHNR and CDR2 FQNEAQ (reference sequence). The CDR3 runs to 16 residues. V shed 5 bases, J shed 6 bases, and the junction held 10 bases outside the gene matches. Here the CDR3 reads CASSEGWGQGADGYTF. The DNA of the CDR3 is TGTGCCAGCAGCGAAGGATGGGGACAGGGGGCCGATGGCTACACCTTC. The complete variable domain, with remaining parts taken from reference TRBV7-9 and TRBJ1-2, reads DTGVSQNPRHKITKRGQNVTFRCDPISEHNRLYWYRQTLGQGPEFLTYFQNEAQLEKSRLLSDRFSAERPKGSFSTLEIQRTEQGDSAMYLCASSEGWGQGADGYTFGSGTRLTVV.

This chain links TRBV7-9 with TRBJ2-1; TRBD1 matches at 7 bases. The junction had 6 bases not matched to a gene; V was cut back by 0 bases and J by 7 bases. CDR3 size: 15 residues. Germline V gives CDR1 SEHNR, CDR2 FQNEAQ (reference sequence). This CDR3 reads CASSLAEQGSNEQFF. The CDR3 nucleotides read TGTGCCAGCAGCTTAGCAGAACAGGGGAGTAATGAGCAGTTCTTC.

This sequence joins TRBV28 and TRBJ1-2; TRBD1 might be the D (5 bases). The CDR3 is 14 amino acids. CDR1 is MDHEN and CDR2 is SYDVKM in the germline V gene. V was cut by 4 bases and J by 4 bases, with 13 bases left in between. The CDR3 region has the DNA TGTGCCAGCAGTTCCAGGGTTTCGGCCTATGGCTACACCTTC. Translation gives CASSSRVSAYGYTF.

This rearrangement joins TRBV18 to TRBJ2-5, with D perhaps TRBD1 (6 bases). Germline CDR1 is KGHSH and CDR2 is LQKENI. The germline V and J ends were trimmed by 3 bases and 1 base, with 12 bases remaining between them. This CDR3 spans 15 amino acids. CDR3 sequence (DNA): TGTGCCAGCTCACCTGACAGGTCCCTCCAAGAGACCCAGTACTTC. It encodes CASSPDRSLQETQYF.

In this sample, this clone turned up once. This sequence joins TRBV6-5 and TRBJ2-1; 8 bases are shared with TRBD2. The length of the CDR3 is 16 residues. Unmatched junction bases numbered 8, after V lost 4 bases and J lost 3 bases. From germline, CDR1 is MNHEY and CDR2 SVGAGI. CDR3 DNA sequence: TGTGCCAGCAGTTCACCCGGGAGGGGAAACTACAATGAGCAGTTCTTC. Translated, it gives CASSSPGRGNYNEQFF.

This clone was seen a few times. The V gene is TRBV7-6, the J gene TRBJ2-5; TRBD2 aligns across 9 bases. The germline gives CDR1 SGHVS, CDR2 FNYEAQ. The V gene end was trimmed by 5 bases and the J gene end by 5 bases; junction bases not matched to a gene: 9. The CDR3 length is 15 residues. CDR3 in amino acids: CASSPLWREGETQYF. The CDR3 DNA follows: TGTGCCAGCAGCCCGCTTTGGCGGGAGGGGGAGACCCAGTACTTC.

The V and J genes are TRBV27 and TRBJ2-2; TRBD1 is a possible D gene (6 bases). Trimming removed 2 bases at V and 1 base at J, with 8 bases between. The CDR3 spans 15 residues. The germline CDR1 and CDR2 sequences are MNHEY and SMNVEV (reference sequence). The CDR3: CASSLTGRNTGELFF. The CDR3 DNA sequence: TGTGCCAGCAGTTTAACAGGGCGGAACACCGGGGAGCTGTTTTTT.

The V gene is TRBV28, the J gene TRBJ2-5; TRBD2 is a possible D gene (6 bases). V gave up 3 bases and J gave up 7 bases, with 6 bases separating them. The CDR3 extends over 11 amino acids. Germline CDR1 MDHEN, CDR2 SYDVKM. The CDR3 DNA reads TGTGCCAGCAGTTTGGGGGGGACCCAGTACTTC. This translates into CASSLGGTQYF. Filled out from reference TRBV28 and TRBJ2-5, the complete variable domain reads DVKVTQSSRYLVKRTGEKVFLECVQDMDHENMFWYRQDPGLGLRLIYFSYDVKMKEKGDIPEGYSVSREKKERFSLILESASTNQTSMYLCASSLGGTQYFGPGTRLLVL.

The chain couples TRBV11-3 to TRBJ2-7; 9 bases line up with TRBD1. V gave up 1 base and J gave up 6 bases; unmatched junction bases: 7. The germline CDR1 and CDR2 sequences are SGHNT and YENEEA. This CDR3 region has 15 residues. The CDR3 nucleotides are TGTGCCAGCAGCTTAGTCGGGACAGGGACCTCCGAGCAGTACTTC. Encoded protein: CASSLVGTGTSEQYF.

The CDR3 reads CASSPTGTHLGELFF. As DNA, the CDR3 is TGCGCCAGCAGCCCGACAGGGACGCACCTCGGGGAGCTGTTTTTT. The chain joins TRBV4-3 to TRBJ2-2; TRBD1 agrees at 7 bases. Germline CDR1 and CDR2: LGHNA and YSLEER. The CDR3 runs 15 residues. The junction had 9 bases not matched to a gene; V was cut back by 4 bases and J by 7 bases.

Only a few counts were recorded for this clone. CDR3 in amino acids: CSVDWTGASEAFF. CDR3 DNA sequence: TGCAGCGTTGACTGGACAGGGGCTTCTGAAGCTTTCTTT. This chain connects TRBV29-1 to TRBJ1-1; 9 bases line up with TRBD1. Germline CDR1 SQVTM, CDR2 ANQGSEA. The CDR3 loop spans 13 amino acids. With 3 bases clipped from V and 6 bases from J, the junction kept 5 bases outside the gene matches.

V usage is TRBV4-1 and J usage is TRBJ2-5; 7 positions match TRBD1. V lost 4 bases to trimming and J lost 3 bases; unmatched junction nucleotides: 5. CDR1 MGHRA and CDR2 YSYEKL come from the germline V gene. The CDR3 sequence is 14 residues long. The chain's CDR3 is CASSLGQTEETQYF. CDR3 nucleotides: TGCGCCAGCAGCCTGGGACAGACGGAAGAGACCCAGTACTTC.

V usage is TRBV6-6 and J usage is TRBJ1-5; D is perhaps TRBD1 (5 bases). Germline lookup yields CDR1 MNHNY and CDR2 SVGAGI (reference sequence). V was trimmed by 9 bases and J by 7 bases, leaving 13 bases between them. This CDR3 has 12 residues. The CDR3 sequence is CASRQGEQPQHF. The CDR3 region has the DNA TGTGCCAGTAGGCAGGGTGAACAGCCCCAGCATTTT.

The V gene is TRBV29-1, the J gene TRBJ1-5; no clear D gene. The V end was cut by 5 bases, the J end by 2 bases, with 10 bases between. This CDR3 has 13 residues. CDR1 SQVTM and CDR2 ANQGSEA come from the germline V gene. The CDR3 coding sequence is TGCAGCGTTAGAGACACCGGCAATCAGCCCCAGCATTTT. It translates to CSVRDTGNQPQHF.

This chain connects TRBV6-1 to TRBJ2-5, with 10 positions matching TRBD1. The CDR3 covers 13 residues. Germline lookup yields CDR1 MNHNS and CDR2 SASEGT. The junction had 5 bases not matched to a gene; V was cut back by 8 bases and J by 5 bases. The CDR3 DNA reads as TGTGCCAGCGACAGGGGGCTCGCGGAGACCCAGTACTTC. It encodes CASDRGLAETQYF.